This passage covers 28 T cell receptor beta chains from one sample sequenced in a study of T cell responses to AZD1222 COVID-19 vaccine. Method: immunoSEQ multiplex PCR; TCRdb's copy keeps in-frame clones and lacks some. The sample has 90,000 to 120,000 clones; roughly nine tenths are singletons. Here the sequenced sample was peripheral blood, taken on day 0 of AZD1222 vaccination. Every receptor here comes from an adult in good health.

This clone was observed a handful of times. This same CDR3 is encoded by further DNA sequences in the sample. The rearrangement joins TRBV18 to TRBJ1-2; tentatively, D is TRBD1 (5 bases). The CDR3 covers 14 residues. The V end lost 0 bases, the J end lost 4 bases, and 9 bases lay between the germline ends. The germline CDR1 and CDR2 sequences are KGHSH and LQKENI. CDR3 bases: TGTGCCAGCTCACCACCGACAGAATCCTATGGCTACACCTTC. Amino acid sequence: CASSPPTESYGYTF.

This sequence joins TRBV7-9 and TRBJ2-3, with D uncertain. The CDR3 is made up of 13 amino acids. V lost 5 bases and J lost 0, with 6 bases in between. The germline CDR1 and CDR2 sequences are SEHNR and FQNEAQ (reference sequence). CDR3 DNA: TGTGCCAGCAGCCCGTCAAGCACAGATACGCAGTATTTT. This gives the protein CASSPSSTDTQYF.

The chain has TRBV19 and TRBJ2-1; 9 positions match TRBD2. J was trimmed by 8 bases and V by 7 bases; bases with no gene match: 9. Germline loops: CDR1 LNHDA, CDR2 SQIVND (reference sequence). CDR3 size: 14 residues. The DNA for the CDR3 is TGTGCCAGTACCGCGTCGGCGGGGGGGTATGAGCAGTTCTTC. As protein: CASTASAGGYEQFF.

The table lists this clone with a count of one. This sequence joins TRBV12-2 and TRBJ2-1; TRBD2 is the table's D call, not checked against the DNA. TRBV12-2 is classified as a pseudogene. The CDR3 contains 16 residues. In DNA form, the CDR3 reads TGTGCAAGTCGCTCCCAGACTAGCGGGAGAATGGTTGAGCAGTTCTTC. Its protein is CASRSQTSGRMVEQFF.

The V call is TRBV5-4, the J call TRBJ2-3; D is undetermined. The CDR3 runs 14 residues. CDR1 SGHNT and CDR2 YYREEE come from the germline V gene (reference sequence). Trimming cost V 0 bases and J 2 bases, with 7 bases left between them. DNA of the CDR3: TGTGCCAGCAGCTTGGACACTTTCACAGATACGCAGTATTTT. It yields the protein CASSLDTFTDTQYF.

This sequence joins TRBV27 and TRBJ1-2; 8 bases line up with TRBD1. This CDR3 has 14 residues. Germline trimming cut 2 bases from V and 8 bases from J; bases unmatched to any gene: 7. Germline V gene sequence: CDR1 MNHEY, CDR2 SMNVEV (reference sequence). The CDR3 loop reads CASSLRDRRTGYTF. The CDR3 DNA sequence: TGTGCCAGCAGTTTAAGGGACAGGAGGACCGGCTACACCTTC.

The gene calls are TRBV7-9 and TRBJ2-1, with 9 nucleotides matching TRBD1. The CDR3 extends over 17 amino acids. From germline, CDR1 is SEHNR and CDR2 FQNEAQ (reference sequence). The ends lost 3 bases at V and 5 bases at J; junction bases unmatched: 11. CDR3 sequence: CASSLRPGTGRNNEQFF. The CDR3 nucleotides read TGTGCCAGCAGCTTGCGCCCCGGGACAGGGCGGAACAATGAGCAGTTCTTC.

This sequence joins TRBV19 and TRBJ1-1, with D unclear. The CDR3 covers 14 residues. V was cut by 5 bases and J by 2 bases, with 12 bases left in between. CDR1 is LNHDA and CDR2 is SQIVND in the germline V gene (reference sequence). CDR3 residues: CASSGIYLNTEAFF. The CDR3 nucleotides are TGTGCCAGTAGTGGCATCTACCTCAACACTGAAGCTTTCTTT.

This rearrangement joins TRBV18 to TRBJ1-3; 7 nucleotides line up with TRBD1. CDR1 and CDR2 from the germline V gene are KGHSH and LQKENI. The CDR3 covers 15 residues. Germline trimming cut 3 bases from V and 2 bases from J; bases unmatched to any gene: 4. The CDR3 sequence: CASSPVTGTGNTIYF. CDR3 DNA sequence: TGTGCCAGCTCACCCGTGACAGGGACTGGAAACACCATATATTTT.

In its sample, this clone was seen a few times. The chain is built from TRBV5-1 and TRBJ2-1; the match to TRBD2 covers 14 bases. V dropped 3 bases and J dropped 9; count of bases not matched to a gene: 5. CDR3 length: 15 residues. Per the germline V gene, CDR1 is SGHRS and CDR2 is YFSETQ. The CDR3 DNA is TGCGCCAGCAGCTCGGGACTAGCGGGAGTGGTTGAGCAGTTCTTC. This codes for CASSSGLAGVVEQFF.

This clone was seen only a few times. This chain connects TRBV6-2 or TRBV6-3 to TRBJ2-5; TRBD2 might be the D (5 bases). The CDR3 contains 16 residues. From germline, CDR1 is MNHEY and CDR2 SVGEGT. V lost 0 bases and J lost 7, with 18 bases in between. CDR3: CASSYSIGVGEATQYF. CDR3 coding DNA: TGTGCCAGCAGTTACTCGATAGGCGTGGGAGAGGCGACCCAGTACTTC.

The CDR3 sequence: CASMSGKSNQPQHF. CDR3 nucleotides: TGTGCCAGCATGTCTGGCAAATCCAATCAGCCCCAGCATTTT. The V and J genes are TRBV6-5 and TRBJ1-5; no clear D gene. Trimming shortened V by 7 bases and J by 3 bases, and 13 bases separated the two germline ends. The germline V gene encodes CDR1 MNHEY and CDR2 SVGAGI. This CDR3 is built from 14 residues.

The rearrangement joins TRBV27 to TRBJ1-1; D not resolved. Germline V gene data show CDR1 as MNHEY and CDR2 as SMNVEV (reference sequence). This CDR3 is 13 amino acids long. The ends were cut back, 5 bases at V and 7 bases at J, with 14 bases in the middle. In nucleotides, the CDR3 is TGTGCCAGCAGTGTCAAGGCTTTTGGTGAAGCTTTCTTT. Translation gives CASSVKAFGEAFF.

This clone was counted a few times. V gene TRBV18 combines with J gene TRBJ2-7, with 9 bases identical to TRBD1. The germline gives CDR1 KGHSH, CDR2 LQKENI. The J segment lost 4 bases and the V segment lost 3 bases, leaving 13 bases of the junction unmatched. The CDR3 totals 17 residues. The CDR3 DNA sequence: TGTGCCAGCTCACCGAATCCTCCCGGGACAGGGACATACGAGCAGTACTTC. Its translation is CASSPNPPGTGTYEQYF.

The chain couples TRBV28 to TRBJ1-5, with D perhaps TRBD1 (5 bases). V lost 1 base to trimming and J lost 5 bases, with 12 bases between them. Germline loops: CDR1 MDHEN, CDR2 SYDVKM. This CDR3 comprises 15 residues. The CDR3 bases are TGTGCCAGCAGTTTATTTCGGGGGGAAGATCAGCCCCAGCATTTT. This translates into CASSLFRGEDQPQHF.

This clone was found once. This rearrangement joins TRBV6-2 or TRBV6-3 to TRBJ1-1, with D perhaps TRBD1 (6 bases). Germline values: CDR1 MNHEY, CDR2 SVGEGT. The CDR3 contains 17 residues. The V gene lost 4 bases and the J gene lost 6 bases, with 24 bases spanning the gap. Here the CDR3 reads CASSSWGQGPSAAEAFF. CDR3 sequence (DNA): TGTGCCAGCAGTTCTTGGGGGCAGGGCCCGAGCGCCGCTGAAGCTTTCTTT.

The rearrangement joins TRBV5-1 to TRBJ1-2; tentatively, D is TRBD1 (6 bases). Deletions cut 3 bases from V and 8 bases from J, with 17 bases between. The CDR3 is 14 residues long. Germline CDR1 reads SGHRS; CDR2 reads YFSETQ. The CDR3 DNA sequence: TGCGCCAGCAGCTCTGAAACAGGGCCAGGGGGCTACACCTTC. Translation: CASSSETGPGGYTF. The complete variable domain, with remaining parts taken from reference TRBV5-1 and TRBJ1-2, reads KAGVTQTPRYLIKTRGQQVTLSCSPISGHRSVSWYQQTPGQGLQFLFEYFSETQRNKGNFPGRFSGRQFSNSRSEMNVSTLELGDSALYLCASSSETGPGGYTFGSGTRLTVV.

V is TRBV5-5 and J is TRBJ1-5; 9 nucleotides match TRBD1. The junction had 14 bases not matched to a gene; V was cut back by 4 bases and J by 3 bases. Germline CDR1 SGHKS, CDR2 YYEKEE (reference sequence). The CDR3 loop spans 18 amino acids. In nucleotides, the CDR3 is TGTGCCAGCAGCCGGACCCAGAGGGACAGGGTCATCAATCAGCCCCAGCATTTT. Translated: CASSRTQRDRVINQPQHF.

The chain joins TRBV2 to TRBJ2-2, with D perhaps being TRBD1 or TRBD2 (5 bases each). This CDR3 is 14 amino acids long. The V end lost 6 bases, the J end lost 2 bases, and 10 bases lay between the germline ends. CDR1 is SNHLY, CDR2 FYNNEI, per germline. The CDR3 nucleotides read TGTGCCAGCAGGGACGGGGCAAACACCGGGGAGCTGTTTTTT. Amino acid sequence: CASRDGANTGELFF.

DNA of the CDR3: TGTGCCAGCAGTTACTCCACTGTTGGTGTCGAAAAACTGTTTTTT. This sequence encodes CASSYSTVGVEKLFF. The gene calls are TRBV6-2 or TRBV6-3 and TRBJ1-4; D is unclear. The germline V gene encodes CDR1 MNHEY and CDR2 SVGEGT. The CDR3 totals 15 residues. With 0 bases removed from V and 8 bases from J, the gap between germline ends came to 13 bases.

This sequence joins TRBV9 and TRBJ1-2, with D unclear. In germline, CDR1 is SGDLS, CDR2 YYNGEE. There are 14 residues in the CDR3. Trimming took 0 bases from V and 3 from J, leaving 9 bases between them. The chain's CDR3 is CASSVGARDYGYTF. The CDR3 region has the DNA TGTGCCAGCAGCGTAGGGGCGAGGGACTATGGCTACACCTTC.

The chain couples TRBV24-1 to TRBJ2-3; D might be TRBD2 (6 bases). Trimming cost V 9 bases and J 9 bases, with 12 bases left between them. This CDR3 spans 11 amino acids. Germline CDR1 is KGHDR and CDR2 is SFDVKD. CDR3 nucleotides: TGTGCCACCTCATTCGGGGGAACGCAGTATTTT. Translated, it gives CATSFGGTQYF.

The chain uses TRBV6-5 and TRBJ2-7; 7 bases agree with TRBD1. V gave up 6 bases and J gave up 2 bases; unmatched junction bases: 7. The CDR3 has 14 amino acids. Germline V gene data show CDR1 as MNHEY and CDR2 as SVGAGI. CDR3 DNA sequence: TGTGCCAGCAGCCCGGGACAGTCGACCTACGAGCAGTACTTC. Translated, it gives CASSPGQSTYEQYF.

The J gene is TRBJ1-5, the V gene TRBV28; 7 bases fit TRBD1. Germline V lookup: CDR1 MDHEN, CDR2 SYDVKM. The CDR3 is made up of 14 amino acids. The junction had 5 bases not matched to a gene; V was cut back by 2 bases and J by 7 bases. In nucleotides, the CDR3 is TGTGCCAGCAGTTTAAACAGGGGTAAACAGCCCCAGCATTTT. This encodes CASSLNRGKQPQHF.

The chain combines TRBV4-1 with TRBJ2-7, with D unclear. V gave up 1 base and J gave up 0 bases, with 10 bases separating them. Germline CDR1 MGHRA, CDR2 YSYEKL. This CDR3 has 15 residues. The CDR3: CASSQAALSSYEQYF. CDR3 nucleotide sequence: TGCGCCAGCAGCCAAGCGGCCCTAAGCTCCTACGAGCAGTACTTC.

V usage is TRBV9 and J usage is TRBJ2-5; D might be TRBD2 (5 bases). V was clipped by 4 bases and J by 1 base, with 11 bases between them. The germline V gene has CDR1 SGDLS and CDR2 YYNGEE. The CDR3 runs 14 residues. DNA of the CDR3: TGTGCCAGCAGCCCCGGGGTCATCCAAGAGACCCAGTACTTC. Protein sequence: CASSPGVIQETQYF.

V is TRBV6-4 and J is TRBJ2-5; the D is unclear. With 3 bases removed from V and 5 bases from J, the gap between germline ends came to 10 bases. This CDR3 is built from 13 residues. The germline CDR1 and CDR2 sequences are MRHNA and SNTAGT. Here the CDR3 DNA reads TGTGCCAGCAGTGAAGATCCTGAGGAGACCCAGTACTTC. Translating gives CASSEDPEETQYF.

The V gene is TRBV7-2, the J gene TRBJ1-4; no clear D. V was shortened by 0 bases and J by 4 bases, with 3 bases between the two germline ends. The CDR3 is 13 amino acids. CDR1 is SGHTA and CDR2 is FQGNSA in the germline V gene. The CDR3 coding sequence is TGTGCCAGCAGCTTAGCGCTTAATGAAAAACTGTTTTTT. Translation gives CASSLALNEKLFF.